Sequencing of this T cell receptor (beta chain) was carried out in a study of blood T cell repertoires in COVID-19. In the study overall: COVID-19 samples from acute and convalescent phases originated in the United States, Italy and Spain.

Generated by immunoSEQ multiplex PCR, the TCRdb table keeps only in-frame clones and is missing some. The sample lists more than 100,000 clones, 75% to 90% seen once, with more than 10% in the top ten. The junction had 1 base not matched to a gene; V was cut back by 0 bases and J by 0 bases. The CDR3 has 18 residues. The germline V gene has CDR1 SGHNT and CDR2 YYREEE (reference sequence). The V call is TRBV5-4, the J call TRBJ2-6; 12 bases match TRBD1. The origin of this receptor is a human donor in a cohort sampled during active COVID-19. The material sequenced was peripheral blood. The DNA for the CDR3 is TGTGCCAGCAGCTTGGGGGACAGGGGGCTCTCTGGGGCCAACGTCCTGACTTTC. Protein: CASSLGDRGLSGANVLTF. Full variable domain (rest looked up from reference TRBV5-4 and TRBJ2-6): ETGVTQSPTHLIKTRGQQVTLRCSSQSGHNTVSWYQQALGQGPQFIFQYYREEENGRGNFPPRFSGLQFPNYSSELNVNALELDDSALYLCASSLGDRGLSGANVLTFGAGSRLTVL.